These T cell receptor beta chains were read from a single sample in a study of regulatory dendritic cells for organ transplantation. Libraries were prepared by immunoSEQ multiplex PCR; TCRdb keeps only in-frame clonotypes and omits some of them. The sample contains under 40,000 clones, 90% to 95% of which appear only once. Sequenced: naive CD8+ T cells from blood. The receptor set was obtained from a human donor in good health. The CDR3 runs from the conserved cysteine through the conserved F or W. A D gene is named only where the DNA matches it firmly. A row's size may be missing; if present it is once, few, many or a size class.

TRBJ2-1	TRBD1	TRBV27	NA	TGTGCCAGCAGTTTACGGCGGCGGGACAGGGCACCCAATGAGCAGTTCTTC	CASSLRRRDRAPNEQFF
TRBJ1-1	NA	TRBV21-1	NA	TGTGCCAGCAGCAAAGCGCGGCAGGAGGAAGAAGGAAGACAGACTTCTGAAGCTTTCTTT	CASSKARQEEEGRQTSEAFF
TRBJ2-1	NA	TRBV15	NA	TGTGCCACCAGCAGTGGGGGCGACGGAAGCTCCTACAATGAGCAGTTCTTC	CATSSGGDGSSYNEQFF
TRBJ1-4	NA	TRBV4-3	once	TGCGCCAGCAGCCTGGGAGTTGCAACTAATGAAAAACTGTTTTTT	CASSLGVATNEKLFF
TRBJ1-1	NA	TRBV5-6	once	TGTGCCAGCAGCCATACCGACAGGCTAAACACTGAAGCTTTCTTT	CASSHTDRLNTEAFF
TRBJ2-6	NA	TRBV5-4	NA	TGTGCCAGCAGCTTCGGGGCCAACGTCCTGACTTTC	CASSFGANVLTF
TRBJ1-1	TRBD1	TRBV10-3	NA	TGTGCCATCAGCAGGACAGGCTGGGGGATGAACACTGAAGCTTTCTTT	CAISRTGWGMNTEAFF
TRBJ2-1	NA	TRBV10-3	NA	TGTGCCATCAGGCCAGTTACATCCTACAATGAGCAGTTCTTC	CAIRPVTSYNEQFF
TRBJ1-2	TRBD1	TRBV10-3	once	TGTGCCATCAGTGCGCACGGGACAGGGTACTATGGCTACACCTTC	CAISAHGTGYYGYTF
TRBJ1-1	NA	TRBV7-6	NA	TGTGCCAGCAGCTTAGAGCCGTTGCCCTTACAGAACACTGAAGCTTTCTTT	CASSLEPLPLQNTEAFF
TRBJ1-6	TRBD1	TRBV7-6	few	TGTGCCAGCAGCCCGGGACAGGGCCTGACACCCCTCCACTTT	CASSPGQGLTPLHF
TRBJ2-7	TRBD2	TRBV11-2	NA	TGTGCCAGCAGCTTAGACGCCGGGACTAGGAGTTACGAGCAGTACTTC	CASSLDAGTRSYEQYF
TRBJ2-3	TRBD2	TRBV9	once	TGTGCCAGCAGCCCAGTTGGGAGCGGGGGGGCCACAGATACGCAGTATTTT	CASSPVGSGGATDTQYF